The clone carrying this T cell receptor (beta chain) was picked up a small number of times. In the authors' methods: Reference gene primers were amplified, and this amplification served to estimate nucleated cell counts. Assay: immunoSEQ multiplex PCR; the TCRdb copy retains only in-frame clones and omits some. V and J calls and clone size are those listed in that table; D and trimming were worked out from the DNA. The table shows some 190,000 clones, with 82% occurring only once. The record originates from a study of blood T cell repertoires in COVID-19. Trimming took 1 base from V and 3 from J, leaving 12 bases between them. This CDR3 is 15 amino acids long. Germline assignment: CDR1 LGHDT and CDR2 YNNKEL (reference sequence). Followed over time, Seattle patients had been enrolled while infection was active.

The clonotype was recovered from a woman aged 60 to 75 with COVID-19, enrolled during active disease. The rearrangement joins TRBV3-1 (or the pseudogene TRBV3-2) to TRBJ1-2, with D possibly being TRBD1 (5 bases). The sequencing sample was made of peripheral blood. CDR3 residues: CASSQGLQGYYGYTF. Here the CDR3 DNA reads TGTGCCAGCAGCCAAGGACTTCAGGGATACTATGGCTACACCTTC.